The TCR beta chain described here comes from a study of cytomegalovirus exposure and HLA in healthy donors. Study-wide results and limits: In a later analysis, HLA-C alleles had the fewest associated TCRs, DRB1 alleles the most.

With 3 bases clipped from V and 4 bases from J, the junction kept 4 bases outside the gene matches. This CDR3 has 14 amino acids. CDR1 and CDR2 from the germline V gene are SGHAT and FQNNGV. Comment on this clone: Its antigen is unknown.

Primers: 60 Vbeta forward and 13 Jbeta reverse. Sequenced by immunoSEQ multiplex PCR; TCRdb stores in-frame clones only, minus some. Of roughly 200,000 clones in the sample, approximately 86% were seen once. Input material: PBMCs. The chain has TRBV11-2 and TRBJ2-7, with TRBD1 identical over 9 bases. This receptor was identified in a woman younger than 45 in good health and CMV-seronegative. The DNA for the CDR3 is TGTGCCAGCAGCTTGGGGACAGGGTGGTACGAGCAGTACTTC. Translated: CASSLGTGWYEQYF.